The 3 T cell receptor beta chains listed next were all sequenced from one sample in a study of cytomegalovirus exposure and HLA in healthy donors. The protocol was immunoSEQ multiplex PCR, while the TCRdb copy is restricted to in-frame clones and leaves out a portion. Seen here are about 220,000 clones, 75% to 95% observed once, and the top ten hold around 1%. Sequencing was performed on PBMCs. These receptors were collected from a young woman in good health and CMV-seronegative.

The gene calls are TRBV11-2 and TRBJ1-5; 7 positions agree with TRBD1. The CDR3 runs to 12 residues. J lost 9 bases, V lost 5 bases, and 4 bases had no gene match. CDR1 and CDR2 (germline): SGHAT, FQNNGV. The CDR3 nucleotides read TGTGCCAGCAGCAGACAGGGCTCGCCCCAGCATTTT. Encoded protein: CASSRQGSPQHF.

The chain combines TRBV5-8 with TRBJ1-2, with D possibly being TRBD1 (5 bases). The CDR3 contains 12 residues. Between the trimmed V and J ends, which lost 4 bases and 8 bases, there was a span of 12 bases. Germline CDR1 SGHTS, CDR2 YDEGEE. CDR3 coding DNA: TGTGCCAGCAGCCCGCGACAGCAAGGCTACACCTTC. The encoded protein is CASSPRQQGYTF. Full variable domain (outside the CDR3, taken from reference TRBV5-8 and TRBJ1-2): EAGVTQSPTHLIKTRGQQATLRCSPISGHTSVYWYQQALGLGLQFLLWYDEGEERNRGNFPPRFSGRQFPNYSSELNVNALELEDSALYLCASSPRQQGYTFGSGTRLTVV.

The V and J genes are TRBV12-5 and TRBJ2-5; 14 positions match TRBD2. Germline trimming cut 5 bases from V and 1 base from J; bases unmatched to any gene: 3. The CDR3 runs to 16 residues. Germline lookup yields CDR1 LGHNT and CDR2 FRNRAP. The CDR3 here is CASGQGLAGGQETQYF. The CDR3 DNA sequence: TGTGCTAGTGGTCAAGGACTAGCGGGAGGCCAAGAGACCCAGTACTTC.